This T cell receptor beta chain stems from a study of graft-versus-host responses after intestinal transplantation. Study-wide context: Multivisceral, liver-intestinal, or isolated intestinal transplants were given to recipients. After anti-thymocyte globulin induction, recipients took tacrolimus and steroids for three to four years.

Generated by immunoSEQ multiplex PCR, the TCRdb table keeps only in-frame clones and is missing some. Among some 85,000 clones listed, 85% to 95% were seen once. In regard to this clone: The target antigen is unknown.

CDR1 is LNHNV and CDR2 is YYDKDF in the germline V gene (reference sequence). There are 13 residues in the CDR3. V trimming: 5 bases; J trimming: 3 bases; junction bases outside the gene matches: 4. Findings and caveats of the study: Investigators detected GvH clones in recipient marrow, with some emerging earlier in ileum or blood.

This receptor was obtained from a human donor who was the organ donor for an intestinal transplant. The chain joins TRBV15 to TRBJ2-7; the match to TRBD1 covers 7 bases. The specimen comprised unstimulated CD8+ T cells sorted from spleen or lymph node cells, sampled before transplant. The chain's CDR3 is CATSQQGDYEQYF. The DNA of the CDR3 is TGTGCCACCAGCCAGCAGGGGGACTACGAGCAGTACTTC.